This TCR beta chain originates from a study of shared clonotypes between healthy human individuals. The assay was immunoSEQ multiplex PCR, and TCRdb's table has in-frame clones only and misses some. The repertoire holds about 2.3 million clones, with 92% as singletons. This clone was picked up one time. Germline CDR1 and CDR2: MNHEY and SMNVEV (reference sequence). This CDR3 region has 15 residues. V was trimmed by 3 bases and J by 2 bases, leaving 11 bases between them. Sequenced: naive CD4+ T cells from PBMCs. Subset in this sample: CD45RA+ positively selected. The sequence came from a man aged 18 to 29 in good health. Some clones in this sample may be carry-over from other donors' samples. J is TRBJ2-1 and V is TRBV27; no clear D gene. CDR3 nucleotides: TGTGCCAGCAGTTTCTTGGGGTCCACCTACAATGAGCAGTTCTTC. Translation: CASSFLGSTYNEQFF.